Following are 10 T cell receptor beta chains from one sample sequenced in a study of human T cells and chemical hapten exposure. As for time point: pre-sensitization, week 0. As for treatment: therapeutic diphenylcyclopropenone sensitization with weekly scalp DPC. Unfractionated whole blood was the source of the extracted total RNA. TCRdb processed the RACE reads anew with MiXCR; each CDR3 protein has one entry. The sample has about 50,000 distinct CDR3 sequences, more than 9% seen once. The sample was whole blood, taken in connection with sensitization to the hapten diphenylcyclopropenone (DPC). These receptors were obtained from a woman in her twenties or thirties with alopecia areata. Some clones in this sample may be carry-over from other donors' samples.

The V gene is TRBV6-2 or TRBV6-3, the J gene TRBJ2-3; 11 nucleotides line up with TRBD2. The V and J ends lost 5 bases and 4 bases, in that order; junction bases with no gene match: 2. CDR3 size: 14 residues. Germline CDR1 and CDR2: MNHEY and SVGEGT. The CDR3 nucleotides read TGTGCCAGCAGTCTAGCGGGGGGATCAGATACGCAGTATTTT. Amino acid sequence: CASSLAGGSDTQYF.

The V call is TRBV3-1, the J call TRBJ2-7; D might be TRBD2 (5 bases). The germline gives CDR1 LGHDT, CDR2 YNNKEL (reference sequence). With 5 bases removed from V and 3 bases from J, the gap between germline ends came to 11 bases. This CDR3 region has 13 residues. DNA for the CDR3: TGTGCCAGCAGCAGGACGGGATTCTACGAGCAGTACTTC. Translation gives CASSRTGFYEQYF.

Comment on this clonotype: A much larger clone lies one base from this, so it may be a read error. The chain links TRBV6-2 or TRBV6-3 to TRBJ1-6; 7 bases align to TRBD1. The V gene's germline CDR1 is MNHEY and CDR2 SVGEGT. This CDR3 is built from 13 residues. With V trimmed by 7 bases and J by 11 bases, 8 bases remained unmatched. For the CDR3, the DNA is TGTGCCAGCAAGGACAGGCGAAATGCACCCCTCCACTTT. It encodes CASKDRRNAPLHF.

Only a few counts were recorded for this clonotype. V gene TRBV11-2 combines with J gene TRBJ1-5; 7 bases fit TRBD1. The CDR3 runs to 14 residues. Germline V gives CDR1 SGHAT, CDR2 FQNNGV. V dropped 2 bases and J dropped 5; count of bases not matched to a gene: 3. This CDR3 is CASSLLGGHQPQHF. CDR3 sequence (DNA): TGTGCCAGCAGCTTACTAGGGGGCCATCAGCCCCAGCATTTT.

This clonotype was counted at least ten times. This chain links TRBV7-8 with TRBJ1-3; 7 nucleotides align to TRBD1. Trimming removed 3 bases from V and 5 bases from J; junction bases left unmatched: 4. This CDR3 is built from 14 residues. CDR1 and CDR2 from the germline V gene are SGHVS and FQNEAQ. The CDR3 coding sequence is TGTGCCAGCAGCTTGCAGACAGGGAGAAACACCATATATTTT. Residues: CASSLQTGRNTIYF.

This clonotype appeared many times. The chain is built from TRBV29-1 and TRBJ2-7, with 12 bases aligning to TRBD1. CDR1 SQVTM and CDR2 ANQGSEA come from the germline V gene. V shed 7 bases and J 0 bases; nucleotides not matched to a gene: 13. The CDR3 has 17 residues. CDR3 sequence reads: CSAGDRGRIKSSYEQYF. DNA of the CDR3: TGCAGCGCAGGGGACAGGGGGCGAATTAAGAGCTCCTACGAGCAGTACTTC.

This clonotype came up a few times. CDR3 loop: CATSGTGQLDEKLFF. In DNA form, the CDR3 reads TGTGCCACCAGTGGCACGGGACAGTTGGATGAAAAACTGTTTTTT. The chain has TRBV24-1 and TRBJ1-4, with 7 bases matching TRBD1. After removal of 5 bases from V and 6 bases from J, the junction contained 8 bases not matched to a gene. CDR3 length: 15 residues. The germline V gene has CDR1 KGHDR and CDR2 SFDVKD.

This chain connects TRBV10-3 to TRBJ1-4; D remains ambiguous. The V gene lost 6 bases and the J gene lost 0 bases, with 29 bases spanning the gap. The CDR3 covers 21 residues. CDR1 and CDR2 from the germline V gene are ENHRY and SYGVKD. The DNA for the CDR3 is TGTGCCATCAGACCCTATCCAGATGAGAGTCACTCTAAAGCAACTAATGAAAAACTGTTTTTT. Translating it yields CAIRPYPDESHSKATNEKLFF.

This clonotype was detected only a few times. The chain links TRBV6-2 or TRBV6-3 to TRBJ1-5; TRBD1 might be the D (6 bases). This CDR3 spans 14 amino acids. Germline V gene lookup returns CDR1 MNHEY and CDR2 SVGEGT. V lost 8 bases to trimming and J lost 7 bases, with 18 bases between them. The CDR3 region is CASLMGTGFQPQHF. The CDR3 nucleotides are TGTGCCAGCCTTATGGGAACAGGGTTCCAGCCCCAGCATTTT.

This chain joins TRBV12-3 or TRBV12-4 and TRBJ2-3, with D tentatively TRBD1 or TRBD2 (6 bases each). This CDR3 region has 13 residues. V was shortened by 5 bases and J by 8 bases, with 14 bases between the two germline ends. The CDR3 loop reads CASSGGPGGTQYF. In DNA form, the CDR3 reads TGTGCCAGCAGTGGGGGGCCTGGGGGTACGCAGTATTTT.